Listed below are T cell receptor beta chains from one sample, sequenced in a study of blood T cell repertoires in COVID-19. Some clones are missing from TCRdb's copy, which holds only in-frame ones; the method was immunoSEQ multiplex PCR. The table includes 150,000 to 200,000 clones, over 75% detected once. The sample was peripheral blood. The receptor source for this set is an elderly woman with acute or convalescent COVID-19. The CDR3 runs from the conserved cysteine through the conserved F or W. D genes are given only for firm matches. Clone size is stated in some rows and not others, as once, few, many or a class when expanded.

cdr3_aa,cdr3_nt,d_call,v_call,j_call,clone_size
CASSYSLAGSANYNTDTQYF,TGTGCCAGCAGTTACTCGTTAGCGGGGTCGGCAAACTACAACACAGATACGCAGTATTTT,TRBD2,TRBV6-2/TRBV6-3,TRBJ2-3,-
CASSIRQDNSYEQYF,TGCGCCAGCAGCATTCGACAGGATAACTCCTACGAGCAGTACTTC,-,TRBV4-1,TRBJ2-7,-
CASSPSGLSYSAFF,TGTGCCAGTAGTCCCTCTGGGTTGTCGTATAGCGCTTTCTTT,-,TRBV19,TRBJ1-1,-
CASSWRGLAGGGEQYF,TGTGCCAGCAGCTGGAGGGGACTAGCGGGAGGCGGAGAGCAGTACTTC,TRBD2,TRBV11-2,TRBJ2-7,-
CASSLGGTGSGSEQFF,TGTGCCAGCAGCTTAGGGGGGACAGGGAGTGGAAGTGAGCAGTTCTTC,TRBD1,TRBV11-3,TRBJ2-1,few
CATGGGETQYF,TGTGCCACTGGAGGTGGAGAGACCCAGTACTTC,-,TRBV19,TRBJ2-5,-
CASSLGVAVNTGELFF,TGTGCCAGCAGCTTGGGAGTCGCGGTGAACACCGGGGAGCTGTTTTTT,-,TRBV5-4,TRBJ2-2,-
CASSSWTEPHQPQHF,TGTGCCAGTAGTTCCTGGACAGAACCCCATCAGCCCCAGCATTTT,-,TRBV19,TRBJ1-5,-
CASSVTAGGRGEQFF,TGTGCCAGCAGCGTAACAGCGGGAGGACGGGGGGAGCAGTTCTTC,TRBD2,TRBV9,TRBJ2-1,-
CSASDRGGGYTF,TGCAGTGCTAGTGACAGGGGTGGAGGCTACACCTTC,TRBD1,TRBV20-1,TRBJ1-2,-
CATSTDRDDGGYTF,TGTGCCACCAGCACCGACAGAGACGACGGGGGCTACACCTTC,-,TRBV15,TRBJ1-2,-
CASSLFQGGTGELFF,TGTGCCAGCAGCTTATTTCAGGGTGGTACCGGGGAGCTGTTTTTT,-,TRBV7-2,TRBJ2-2,once
CASSPRGLADTDTQYF,TGTGCCAGCAGCCCCCGCGGGCTAGCGGACACAGATACGCAGTATTTT,TRBD2,TRBV7-2,TRBJ2-3,-
CASSVGAGQRDTQYF,TGTGCCAGCAGCGTAGGCGCGGGTCAGAGGGATACGCAGTATTTT,-,TRBV9,TRBJ2-3,-
CASSLGSGRNPAF,TGTGCCAGCAGCTTAGGGTCCGGCAGGAATCCCGCCTTC,-,TRBV7-9,TRBJ1-2,-
CASSWRTGVGYEQYF,TGCGCCAGCAGCTGGAGGACAGGGGTAGGCTACGAGCAGTACTTC,TRBD1,TRBV5-1,TRBJ2-7,once
CATQEGGGFGTEAFF,TGTGCCACCCAAGAGGGGGGGGGCTTCGGCACTGAAGCTTTCTTT,-,TRBV19,TRBJ1-1,once
CATSRDPGWGNTIYF,TGTGCCACCAGCAGAGACCCAGGGTGGGGAAACACCATATATTTT,-,TRBV15,TRBJ1-3,few
CASSPGLPGDTQYF,TGTGCCAGCAGCCCCGGACTACCGGGAGATACGCAGTATTTT,-,TRBV5-8,TRBJ2-3,-
CASSLGTPNTGELFF,TGTGCCAGCAGCTTAGGCACACCGAACACCGGGGAGCTGTTTTTT,-,TRBV7-9,TRBJ2-2,-
CASSFSGTGTGELFF,TGTGCCAGCAGCTTCTCCGGGACAGGGACCGGGGAGCTGTTTTTT,TRBD1,TRBV11-2,TRBJ2-2,few
CASSLNQGITYGYTF,TGCGCCAGCAGCCTAAACCAGGGGATCACCTATGGCTACACCTTC,-,TRBV5-1,TRBJ1-2,-
CAIGQRNTGELFF,TGTGCCATCGGACAGAGGAACACCGGGGAGCTGTTTTTT,-,TRBV10-3,TRBJ2-2,-
CASSEFGGGSYEQYF,TGTGCCAGCAGTGAATTTGGGGGGGGATCCTACGAGCAGTACTTC,TRBD2,TRBV6-1,TRBJ2-7,-
CASKVGLGRDTQYF,TGTGCCAGCAAGGTTGGACTGGGGAGAGATACGCAGTATTTT,-,TRBV6-6,TRBJ2-3,-